This paragraph covers one T cell receptor (beta chain) sequence. Its specificity is not known. From germline, CDR1 is MDHEN and CDR2 SYDVKM. This CDR3 is built from 12 residues. The germline V and J ends were trimmed by 6 bases and 2 bases, with 5 bases remaining between them. Described treatment: approximately 9-day PBMC culture with coronavirus spike peptide pools or control peptides (ViraFEST assay). This sample is part of a study of vaccination and CD4 T cells after COVID-19. The Oncomine TCR Beta short-read assay was applied to DNA of cultured CD4+ T cells. Genomic DNA was taken out of cultured CD4+ T cells by extraction. TCRdb itself ran the PCR reads through MiXCR, one entry per CDR3 protein. The top ten clones hold around 90% of a sample with about 1,700 distinct CDR3 sequences, approximately 70% of them seen once.

V is TRBV28 and J is TRBJ1-3, with unresolved D. The clonotype comes from a human donor who had recovered from COVID-19. The sample here was CD4+ T cells from blood, cultured in vitro, taken after SARS-CoV-2 vaccination. The CDR3 nucleotides are TGTGCCAGCAGGGAGGCTGGAAACACCATATATTTT. It is translated as CASREAGNTIYF.